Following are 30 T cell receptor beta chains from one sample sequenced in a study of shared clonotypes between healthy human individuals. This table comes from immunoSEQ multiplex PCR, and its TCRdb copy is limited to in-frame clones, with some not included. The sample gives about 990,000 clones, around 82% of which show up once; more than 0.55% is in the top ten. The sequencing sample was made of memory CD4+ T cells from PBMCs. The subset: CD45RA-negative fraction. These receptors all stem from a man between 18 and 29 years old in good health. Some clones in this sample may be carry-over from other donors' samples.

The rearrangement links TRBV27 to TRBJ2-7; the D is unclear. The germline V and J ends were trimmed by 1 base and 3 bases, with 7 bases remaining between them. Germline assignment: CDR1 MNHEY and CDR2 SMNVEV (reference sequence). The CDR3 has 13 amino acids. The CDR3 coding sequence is TGTGCCAGCAGTTTATGGGGAAACTACGAGCAGTACTTC. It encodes CASSLWGNYEQYF.

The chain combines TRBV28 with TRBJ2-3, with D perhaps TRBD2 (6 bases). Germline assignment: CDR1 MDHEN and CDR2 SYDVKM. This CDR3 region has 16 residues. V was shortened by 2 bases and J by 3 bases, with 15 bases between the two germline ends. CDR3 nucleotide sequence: TGTGCCAGCAGTTTAGGCCTAGCGCGAGAAACAGATACGCAGTATTTT. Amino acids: CASSLGLARETDTQYF.

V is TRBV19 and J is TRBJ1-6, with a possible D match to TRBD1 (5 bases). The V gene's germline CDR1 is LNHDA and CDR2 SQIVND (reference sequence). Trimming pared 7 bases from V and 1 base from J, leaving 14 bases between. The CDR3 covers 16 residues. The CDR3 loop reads CASTPWGGSYNSPLHF. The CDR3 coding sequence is TGTGCCAGTACCCCTTGGGGGGGATCCTATAATTCACCCCTCCACTTT.

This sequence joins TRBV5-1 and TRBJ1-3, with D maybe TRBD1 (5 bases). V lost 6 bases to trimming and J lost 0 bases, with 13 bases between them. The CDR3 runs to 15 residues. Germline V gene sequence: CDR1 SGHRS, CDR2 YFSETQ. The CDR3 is CASKKGDHSGNTIYF. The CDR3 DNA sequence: TGCGCCAGCAAAAAAGGGGACCACTCTGGAAACACCATATATTTT.

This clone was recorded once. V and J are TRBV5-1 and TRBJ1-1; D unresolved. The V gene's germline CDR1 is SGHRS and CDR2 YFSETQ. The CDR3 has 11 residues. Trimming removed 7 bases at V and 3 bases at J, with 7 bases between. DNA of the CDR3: TGCGCCAGCGGTCGGGACACTGAAGCTTTCTTT. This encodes CASGRDTEAFF.

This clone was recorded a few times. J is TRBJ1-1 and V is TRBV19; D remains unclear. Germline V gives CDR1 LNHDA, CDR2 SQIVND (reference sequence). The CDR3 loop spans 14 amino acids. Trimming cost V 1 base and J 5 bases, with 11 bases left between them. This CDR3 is CASSIALGGTEAFF. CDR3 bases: TGTGCCAGTAGTATAGCTCTGGGCGGGACTGAAGCTTTCTTT.

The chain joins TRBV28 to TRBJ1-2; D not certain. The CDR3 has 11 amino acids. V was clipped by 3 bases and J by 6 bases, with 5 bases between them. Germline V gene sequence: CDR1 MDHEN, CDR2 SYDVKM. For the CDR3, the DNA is TGTGCCAGCAGTTTGTTGGATGGCTACACCTTC. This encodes CASSLLDGYTF.

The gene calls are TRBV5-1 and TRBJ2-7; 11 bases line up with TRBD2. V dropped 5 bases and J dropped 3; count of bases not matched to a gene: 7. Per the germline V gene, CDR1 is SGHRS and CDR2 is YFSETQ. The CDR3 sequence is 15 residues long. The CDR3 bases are TGCGCCAGCAGGCCGACTAGCGGGACTCGCTACGAGCAGTACTTC. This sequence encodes CASRPTSGTRYEQYF.

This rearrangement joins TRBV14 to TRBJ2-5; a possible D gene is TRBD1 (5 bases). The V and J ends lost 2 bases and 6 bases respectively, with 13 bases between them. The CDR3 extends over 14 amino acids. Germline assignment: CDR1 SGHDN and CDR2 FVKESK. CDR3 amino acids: CASSQLGQGQTQYF. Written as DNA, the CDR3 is TGTGCCAGCAGCCAACTTGGACAAGGCCAGACCCAGTACTTC.

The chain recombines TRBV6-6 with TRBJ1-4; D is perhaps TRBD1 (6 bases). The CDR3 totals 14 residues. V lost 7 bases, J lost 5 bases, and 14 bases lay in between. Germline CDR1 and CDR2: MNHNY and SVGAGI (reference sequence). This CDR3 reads CASNHQGTNEKLFF. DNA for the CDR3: TGTGCCAGCAATCACCAAGGGACAAATGAAAAACTGTTTTTT.

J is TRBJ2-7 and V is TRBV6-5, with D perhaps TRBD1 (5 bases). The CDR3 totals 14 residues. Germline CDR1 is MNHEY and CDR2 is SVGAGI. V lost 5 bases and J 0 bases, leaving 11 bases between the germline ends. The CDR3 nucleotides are TGTGCCAGCAGTCGATCACAGGTCTCCTACGAGCAGTACTTC. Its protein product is CASSRSQVSYEQYF.

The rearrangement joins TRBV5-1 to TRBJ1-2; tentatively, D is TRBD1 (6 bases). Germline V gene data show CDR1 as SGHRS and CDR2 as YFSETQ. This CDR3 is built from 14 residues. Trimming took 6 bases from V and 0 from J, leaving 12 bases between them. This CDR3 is CASTRGEANYGYTF. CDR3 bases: TGCGCCAGCACCAGGGGCGAGGCTAACTATGGCTACACCTTC.

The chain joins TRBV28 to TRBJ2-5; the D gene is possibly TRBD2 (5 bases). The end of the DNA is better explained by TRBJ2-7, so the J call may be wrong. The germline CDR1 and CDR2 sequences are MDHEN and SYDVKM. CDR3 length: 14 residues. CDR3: CASSPLSGAYEQYF. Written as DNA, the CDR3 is TGTGCCAGCAGTCCCTTGTCCGGGGCCTACGAGCAGTACTTC.

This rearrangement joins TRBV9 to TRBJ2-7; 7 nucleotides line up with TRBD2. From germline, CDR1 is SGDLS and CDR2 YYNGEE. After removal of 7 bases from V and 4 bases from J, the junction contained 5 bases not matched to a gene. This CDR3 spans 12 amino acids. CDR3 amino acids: CASGLAAYEQYF. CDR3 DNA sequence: TGTGCCAGCGGGCTAGCGGCATACGAGCAGTACTTC.

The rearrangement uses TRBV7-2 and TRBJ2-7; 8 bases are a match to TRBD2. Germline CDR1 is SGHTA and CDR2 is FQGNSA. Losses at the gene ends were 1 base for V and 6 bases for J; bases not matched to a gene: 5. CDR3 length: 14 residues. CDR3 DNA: TGTGCCAGCAGCTTAGAGCGGGAGTGGGGCGAGCAGTACTTC. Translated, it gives CASSLEREWGEQYF.

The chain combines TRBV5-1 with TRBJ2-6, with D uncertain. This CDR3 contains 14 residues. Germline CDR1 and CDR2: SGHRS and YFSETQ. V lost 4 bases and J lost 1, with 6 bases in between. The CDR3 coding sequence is TGCGCCAGCAGCATAACTTCTGGGGCCAACGTCCTGACTTTC. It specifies CASSITSGANVLTF. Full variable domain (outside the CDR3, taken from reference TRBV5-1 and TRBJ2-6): KAGVTQTPRYLIKTRGQQVTLSCSPISGHRSVSWYQQTPGQGLQFLFEYFSETQRNKGNFPGRFSGRQFSNSRSEMNVSTLELGDSALYLCASSITSGANVLTFGAGSRLTVL.

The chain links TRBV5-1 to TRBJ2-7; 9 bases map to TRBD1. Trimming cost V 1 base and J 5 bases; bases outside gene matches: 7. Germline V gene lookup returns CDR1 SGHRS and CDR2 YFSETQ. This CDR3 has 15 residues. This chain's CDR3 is CASSLPGTGTNEQYF. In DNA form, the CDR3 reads TGCGCCAGCAGCTTGCCCGGGACAGGGACCAACGAGCAGTACTTC.

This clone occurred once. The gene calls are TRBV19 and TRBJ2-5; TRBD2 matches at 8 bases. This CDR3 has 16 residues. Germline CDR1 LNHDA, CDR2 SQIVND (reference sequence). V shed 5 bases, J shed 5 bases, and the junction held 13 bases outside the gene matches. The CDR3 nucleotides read TGTGCCAGTAGTCCCGTGGTAGCGGGATTTTGGGAGACCCAGTACTTC. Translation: CASSPVVAGFWETQYF.

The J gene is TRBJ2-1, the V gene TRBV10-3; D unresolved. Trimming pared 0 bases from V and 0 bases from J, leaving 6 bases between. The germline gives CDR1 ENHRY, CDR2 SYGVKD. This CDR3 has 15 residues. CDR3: CAISESSFSYNEQFF. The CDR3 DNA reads TGTGCCATCAGTGAGTCCAGCTTCTCCTACAATGAGCAGTTCTTC.

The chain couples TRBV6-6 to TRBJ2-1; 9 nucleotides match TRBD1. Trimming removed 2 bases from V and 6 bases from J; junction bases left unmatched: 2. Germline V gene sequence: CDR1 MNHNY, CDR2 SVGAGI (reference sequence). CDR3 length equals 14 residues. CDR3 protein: CASSYNRGPNEQFF. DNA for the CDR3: TGTGCCAGCAGTTACAACAGGGGGCCCAATGAGCAGTTCTTC.

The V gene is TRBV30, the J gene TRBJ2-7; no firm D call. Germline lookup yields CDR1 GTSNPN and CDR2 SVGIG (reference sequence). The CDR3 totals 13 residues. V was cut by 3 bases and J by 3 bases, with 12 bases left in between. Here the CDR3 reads CAWSPAVVYEQYF. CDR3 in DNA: TGTGCCTGGAGCCCGGCTGTCGTCTACGAGCAGTACTTC.

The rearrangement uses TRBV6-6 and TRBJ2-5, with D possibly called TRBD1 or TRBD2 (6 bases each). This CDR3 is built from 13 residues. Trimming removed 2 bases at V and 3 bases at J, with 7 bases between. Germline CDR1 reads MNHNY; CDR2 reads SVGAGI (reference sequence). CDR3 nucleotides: TGTGCCAGCAGTTACAGGGGGGAAGAGACCCAGTACTTC. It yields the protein CASSYRGEETQYF.

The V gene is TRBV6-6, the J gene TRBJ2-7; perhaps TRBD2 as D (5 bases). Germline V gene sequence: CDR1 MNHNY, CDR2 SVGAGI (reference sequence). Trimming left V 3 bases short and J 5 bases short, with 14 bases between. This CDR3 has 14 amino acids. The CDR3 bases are TGTGCCAGCAGTTATAACCCGCTAGCCCACGAGCAGTACTTC. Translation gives CASSYNPLAHEQYF.

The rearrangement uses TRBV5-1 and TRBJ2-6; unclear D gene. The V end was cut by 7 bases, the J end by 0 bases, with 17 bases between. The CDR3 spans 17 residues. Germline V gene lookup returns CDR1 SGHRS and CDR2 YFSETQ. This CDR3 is CASWSGPGSSGANVLTF. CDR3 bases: TGCGCCAGCTGGAGTGGACCGGGCAGCTCTGGGGCCAACGTCCTGACTTTC.

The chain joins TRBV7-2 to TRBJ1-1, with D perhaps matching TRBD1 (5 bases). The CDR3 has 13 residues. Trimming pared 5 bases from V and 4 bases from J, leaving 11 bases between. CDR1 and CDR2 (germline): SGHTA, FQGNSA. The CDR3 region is CASSQGPGTEAFF. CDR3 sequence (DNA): TGTGCCAGCAGCCAGGGTCCCGGCACTGAAGCTTTCTTT.

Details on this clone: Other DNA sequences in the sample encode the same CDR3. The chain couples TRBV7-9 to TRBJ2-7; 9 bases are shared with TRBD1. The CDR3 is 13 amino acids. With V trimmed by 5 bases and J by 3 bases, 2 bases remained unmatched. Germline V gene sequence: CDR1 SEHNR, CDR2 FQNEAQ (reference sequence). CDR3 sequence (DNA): TGTGCCAGCAGCCGACAGGGGGGCTACGAGCAGTACTTC. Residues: CASSRQGGYEQYF.

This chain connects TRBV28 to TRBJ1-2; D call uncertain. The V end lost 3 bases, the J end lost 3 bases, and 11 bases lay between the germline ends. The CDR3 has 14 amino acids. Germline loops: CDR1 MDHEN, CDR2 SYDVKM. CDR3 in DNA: TGTGCCAGCAGTTTGATGCGGGCCTACTATGGCTACACCTTC. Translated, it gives CASSLMRAYYGYTF.

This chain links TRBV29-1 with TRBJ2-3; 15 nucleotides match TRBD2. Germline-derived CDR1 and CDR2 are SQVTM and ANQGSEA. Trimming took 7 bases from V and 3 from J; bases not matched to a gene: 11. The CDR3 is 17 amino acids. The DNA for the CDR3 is TGCAGCGCCCGAATAGGGACTAGCGGGAGGTCGACAGATACGCAGTATTTT. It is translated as CSARIGTSGRSTDTQYF.

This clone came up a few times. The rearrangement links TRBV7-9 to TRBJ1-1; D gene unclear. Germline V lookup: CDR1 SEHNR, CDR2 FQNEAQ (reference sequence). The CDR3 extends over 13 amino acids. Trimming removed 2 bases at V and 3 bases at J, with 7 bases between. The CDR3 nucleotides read TGTGCCAGCAGCTTATCGGAGGACACTGAAGCTTTCTTT. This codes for CASSLSEDTEAFF.

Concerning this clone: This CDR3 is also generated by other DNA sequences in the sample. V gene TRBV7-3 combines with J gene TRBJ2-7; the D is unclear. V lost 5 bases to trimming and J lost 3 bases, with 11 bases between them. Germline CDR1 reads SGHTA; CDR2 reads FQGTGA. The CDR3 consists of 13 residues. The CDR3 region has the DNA TGTGCCAGCAGCCGCAACCCCGGCTACGAGCAGTACTTC. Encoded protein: CASSRNPGYEQYF. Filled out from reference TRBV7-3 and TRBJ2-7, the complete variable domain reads GAGVSQTPSNKVTEKGKYVELRCDPISGHTALYWYRQSLGQGPEFLIYFQGTGAADDSGLPNDRFFAVRPEGSVSTLKIQRTERGDSAVYLCASSRNPGYEQYFGPGTRLTVT.